A selection of T cell receptor beta chains follows, all from one sample in a study of coeliac disease. Sequencing used immunoSEQ multiplex PCR; TCRdb keeps in-frame clones, though not all of them. The profile covers 1,200 or so clones, with under 75% appearing a single time and more than 30% taken by the ten largest. The sequenced sample was lamina propria lymphocytes from the gut. The origin of the receptors is a woman in her 40s with celiac disease on a gluten-free diet, and with hypertension. Both conserved end residues are part of each CDR3.

V gene: TRBV6-6; J gene: TRBJ2-5; CDR3 protein: CASSWAGQGETQYF
V gene: TRBV18; J gene: TRBJ1-5; CDR3 protein: CASSPPGLPLGQPQHF
V gene: TRBV5-1; J gene: TRBJ1-2; CDR3 protein: CASSSTEKVRGYTF
V gene: TRBV21-1; J gene: TRBJ2-1; CDR3 protein: CATQPPPGDGSEQFF
V gene: TRBV11-2; J gene: TRBJ2-2; CDR3 protein: CASSPQAGELFF
V gene: TRBV5-4; J gene: TRBJ2-3; CDR3 protein: CASSSRTGGTDTQYF
V gene: TRBV4-1; J gene: TRBJ1-2; CDR3 protein: CASSQVGQMRSWGYTF
V gene: TRBV7-9; J gene: TRBJ1-2; CDR3 protein: CASQTGYYGYTF
V gene: TRBV6-4; J gene: TRBJ2-1; CDR3 protein: CASSDSWLAPYNEQFF
V gene: TRBV6-5; J gene: TRBJ2-7; CDR3 protein: CASSYGLAGTYEQYF
V gene: TRBV15; J gene: TRBJ1-4; CDR3 protein: CATTVGGGDEKLFF
V gene: TRBV7-9; J gene: TRBJ1-2; CDR3 protein: CASSLVGGGYTF
V gene: TRBV29-1; J gene: TRBJ1-1; CDR3 protein: CSVVWANTEAFF
V gene: TRBV30; J gene: TRBJ2-5; CDR3 protein: CGGGGGGGGETQYF
V gene: TRBV19; J gene: TRBJ1-2; CDR3 protein: CASSEQSWGYTF
V gene: TRBV4-1; J gene: TRBJ2-5; CDR3 protein: CASSLGGLDKGATQYF
V gene: TRBV30; J gene: TRBJ1-2; CDR3 protein: CAWWTGKGYTF
V gene: TRBV7-2; J gene: TRBJ2-5; CDR3 protein: CASSSVGGAGETQYF
V gene: TRBV11-2; J gene: TRBJ2-5; CDR3 protein: CASSLGGLDKGATQYF
V gene: TRBV5-6; J gene: TRBJ1-2; CDR3 protein: CASSLGTGGVIYGYTF
V gene: TRBV9; J gene: TRBJ2-2; CDR3 protein: CASSGGQRMNTGELFF
V gene: TRBV11-2; J gene: TRBJ2-5; CDR3 protein: CASSFGGREETQYF
V gene: TRBV2; J gene: TRBJ1-2; CDR3 protein: CASSNVSRRIRKYGYTF
V gene: TRBV30; J gene: TRBJ1-2; CDR3 protein: CAWIRKGWGLSYGYTF
V gene: TRBV16; J gene: TRBJ2-5; CDR3 protein: CASSHQPMAGQETQYF
V gene: TRBV29-1; J gene: TRBJ2-1; CDR3 protein: CSAQGRGRIAGEGDEQFF
V gene: TRBV10-1; J gene: TRBJ1-2; CDR3 protein: CASSSGESGLRKYGYTF
V gene: TRBV7-2; J gene: TRBJ1-4; CDR3 protein: CASSRHPPRSGEKLFF
V gene: TRBV6-5; J gene: TRBJ2-7; CDR3 protein: CASRRTSTAREQYF
V gene: TRBV4-2; J gene: TRBJ1-3; CDR3 protein: CASSPGESSGNTIYF
V gene: TRBV5-7; J gene: TRBJ1-2; CDR3 protein: CASSLNPKDFRYGYTF
V gene: TRBV5-7; J gene: TRBJ2-1; CDR3 protein: CASRPGLPSYNEQFF
V gene: TRBV11-2; J gene: TRBJ2-7; CDR3 protein: CASSPIATVTYEQYF
V gene: TRBV19; J gene: TRBJ1-2; CDR3 protein: CASSPGTSGYTF
V gene: TRBV4-3; J gene: TRBJ2-5; CDR3 protein: CASSQGGSETQYF
V gene: TRBV6-4; J gene: TRBJ2-1; CDR3 protein: CASSDEVGYNEQFF
V gene: TRBV2; J gene: TRBJ1-2; CDR3 protein: CAISSLRSWFRRYGYTF
V gene: TRBV5-1; J gene: TRBJ2-1; CDR3 protein: CASTLANEQFF
V gene: TRBV7-3; J gene: TRBJ2-3; CDR3 protein: CASSLSPGEHTQYF
V gene: TRBV28; J gene: TRBJ2-2; CDR3 protein: CASTALAGNTGELFF
V gene: TRBV2; J gene: TRBJ1-1; CDR3 protein: CASSQTQGMAFF
V gene: TRBV7-9; J gene: TRBJ2-5; CDR3 protein: CASSFSREETQYF
V gene: TRBV28; J gene: TRBJ1-2; CDR3 protein: CASSETGGGGSGYAF
V gene: TRBV10-2; J gene: TRBJ2-2; CDR3 protein: CASDSRRGYTGELFF
V gene: TRBV7-3; J gene: TRBJ2-5; CDR3 protein: CASSLGGLDKGATQYF